What follows are 27 T cell receptor beta chains derived from one specimen sequenced in a study of follicular helper T cells after annual influenza vaccination. Method: immunoSEQ multiplex PCR; TCRdb's copy keeps in-frame clones and lacks some. This sample has about 7,300 clones; over 80% occur once, and the top ten carry roughly 1.6%. Time point described: 2015-2016 season, 7 days after influenza vaccination. The specimen comprised CXCR5+ CD38- circulating T follicular helper cells from blood, sampled 7 days after influenza vaccination. This sample's subset: circulating Tfh, non-naive CD4+CXCR5+PD-1+ (ICOS+CD38+ or ICOS-CD38-). Receptors were obtained from an adult who received the influenza vaccine.

The rearrangement joins TRBV30 to TRBJ1-5; D is undetermined. The CDR3 has 14 residues. V was shortened by 0 bases and J by 1 base, with 7 bases between the two germline ends. Germline values: CDR1 GTSNPN, CDR2 SVGIG (reference sequence). DNA for the CDR3: TGTGCCTGGAGTGTATCAGGAAGCAATCAGCCCCAGCATTTT. Translated, it gives CAWSVSGSNQPQHF.

This chain uses TRBV7-6 with TRBJ2-7; the D gene could be TRBD1 or TRBD2 (7 bases each). The CDR3 spans 15 residues. The germline V gene encodes CDR1 SGHVS and CDR2 FNYEAQ. V lost 5 bases, J lost 3 bases, and 17 bases lay in between. The CDR3, as DNA: TGTGCCAGCAGCCCTGGGGGGGGACAGCACTACGAGCAGTACTTC. This translates into CASSPGGGQHYEQYF.

The chain has TRBV7-9 and TRBJ1-2; D is unclear. The CDR3 runs 12 residues. Germline V lookup: CDR1 SEHNR, CDR2 FQNEAQ (reference sequence). V lost 6 bases to trimming and J lost 2 bases, with 7 bases between them. The CDR3 region has the DNA TGTGCCAGCAGTTTTCAGAACTATGGCTACACCTTC. Its protein is CASSFQNYGYTF.

V and J are TRBV29-1 and TRBJ2-1, with 7 bases matching TRBD2. V trimming: 3 bases; J trimming: 2 bases; junction bases outside the gene matches: 7. The CDR3 runs 15 residues. Germline V CDR1 and CDR2: SQVTM, ANQGSEA. The CDR3 loop is CSVDGAGEAYNEQFF. CDR3 nucleotides: TGCAGCGTTGATGGTGCGGGAGAGGCCTACAATGAGCAGTTCTTC.

In its sample, this clone was seen once. This chain links TRBV6-6 with TRBJ2-5; D unclear. The CDR3 is made up of 12 amino acids. Germline assignment: CDR1 MNHNY and CDR2 SVGAGI (reference sequence). The ends were cut back, 8 bases at V and 2 bases at J, with 9 bases in the middle. The chain's CDR3 is CASPSGQETQYF. CDR3 bases: TGTGCCAGCCCCAGTGGGCAAGAGACCCAGTACTTC.

The chain has TRBV5-5 and TRBJ2-7, with 9 bases matching TRBD1. Per germline, CDR1 SGHKS and CDR2 YYEKEE (reference sequence). The CDR3 loop spans 16 amino acids. Trimming took 5 bases from V and 0 from J; bases not matched to a gene: 9. CDR3 bases: TGTGCCAGCAGACTTTCACCGGGACAGGGCTCCTACGAGCAGTACTTC. It encodes CASRLSPGQGSYEQYF.

The count of this clone is one. Other DNA sequences within the sample encode an identical CDR3. This chain connects TRBV5-1 to TRBJ2-5; the D gene is possibly TRBD2 (6 bases). CDR3 length equals 12 residues. Trimming stripped 1 base from V and 5 bases from J, with 6 bases between. CDR1 is SGHRS, CDR2 YFSETQ, per germline. CDR3: CASSLSGETQYF. For the CDR3, the DNA is TGCGCCAGCAGCTTGAGCGGGGAGACCCAGTACTTC.

The chain combines TRBV5-8 with TRBJ2-1, with D unclear. V shed 7 bases and J shed 4 bases, with 12 bases lying between them. The germline CDR1 and CDR2 sequences are SGHTS and YDEGEE. The CDR3 runs to 13 residues. This CDR3 is CASSLGVYNEQFF. The CDR3 DNA is TGTGCCAGCTCGTTGGGTGTGTACAATGAGCAGTTCTTC.

V usage is TRBV2 and J usage is TRBJ2-1; D remains unclear. Trimming stripped 8 bases from V and 8 bases from J, with 10 bases between. The CDR3 sequence is 11 residues long. Germline V lookup: CDR1 SNHLY, CDR2 FYNNEI. The CDR3 loop is CASLKLDEQFF. DNA of the CDR3: TGTGCCAGCCTCAAGCTAGATGAGCAGTTCTTC.

The V call is TRBV7-6, the J call TRBJ2-2, with 7 bases that match TRBD2. The V gene end was trimmed by 0 bases and the J gene end by 4 bases; junction bases not matched to a gene: 11. CDR1 is SGHVS and CDR2 is FNYEAQ in the germline V gene. This CDR3 region has 18 residues. CDR3: CASSLAGFRGSLTGELFF. The CDR3 DNA sequence: TGTGCCAGCAGCTTAGCGGGGTTTCGCGGGAGTCTCACCGGGGAGCTGTTTTTT.

The chain links TRBV28 to TRBJ1-3; TRBD1 agrees at 8 bases. The V gene's germline CDR1 is MDHEN and CDR2 SYDVKM. Germline trimming cut 3 bases from V and 4 bases from J; bases unmatched to any gene: 5. The CDR3 length is 15 residues. CDR3 DNA: TGTGCCAGCAGTTTGACAGGGGCTAGAGGAAACACCATATATTTT. Translation: CASSLTGARGNTIYF.

This clone was counted only a few times. J is TRBJ1-2 and V is TRBV2; D is undetermined. The ends were cut back, 7 bases at V and 7 bases at J, with 13 bases in the middle. CDR1 is SNHLY and CDR2 is FYNNEI in the germline V gene. This CDR3 is built from 12 residues. The CDR3: CASMYRAGGYTF. Here the CDR3 DNA reads TGTGCCAGCATGTATAGGGCCGGTGGCTACACCTTC.

The V call is TRBV19, the J call TRBJ2-7, with D perhaps matching TRBD1 or TRBD2 (5 bases each). Germline V gives CDR1 LNHDA, CDR2 SQIVND (reference sequence). The CDR3 is 13 amino acids. Trimming took off 0 bases at V and 3 bases at J, with 6 bases between the two ends. The CDR3 protein is CASSIERGYEQYF. The CDR3 DNA sequence: TGTGCCAGTAGTATAGAGAGGGGCTACGAGCAGTACTTC.

The CDR3 sequence: CASSQEWGQGSTDTQYF. The CDR3 region has the DNA TGTGCCAGCAGCCAGGAATGGGGACAGGGGAGCACAGATACGCAGTATTTT. This rearrangement joins TRBV4-2 to TRBJ2-3, with 10 bases fitting TRBD1. Germline assignment: CDR1 LGHNA and CDR2 YNFKEQ. The CDR3 has 17 amino acids. The trim removed 3 bases at V and 0 bases at J, leaving 6 bases unmatched.

The chain uses TRBV5-5 and TRBJ2-7, with D perhaps TRBD1 or TRBD2 (5 bases each). The CDR3 totals 17 residues. The ends were cut back, 0 bases at V and 2 bases at J, with 18 bases in the middle. The germline V gene encodes CDR1 SGHKS and CDR2 YYEKEE (reference sequence). CDR3 amino acids: CASSLGLQGRGAYEQYF. The CDR3 DNA follows: TGTGCCAGCAGCTTGGGACTTCAGGGAAGGGGAGCCTACGAGCAGTACTTC.

CDR3 loop: CASSPPTGVDTQYF. The CDR3 DNA follows: TGTGCCAGTAGCCCCCCGACAGGGGTAGATACGCAGTATTTT. This chain links TRBV19 with TRBJ2-3, with TRBD1 identical over 8 bases. The CDR3 has 14 amino acids. Germline loops: CDR1 LNHDA, CDR2 SQIVND (reference sequence). Trimming removed 6 bases from V and 5 bases from J; junction bases left unmatched: 7.

The chain joins TRBV5-5 to TRBJ2-3, with unresolved D. Germline V gene data show CDR1 as SGHKS and CDR2 as YYEKEE (reference sequence). The CDR3 loop spans 14 amino acids. V was clipped by 1 base and J by 2 bases, with 8 bases between them. This CDR3 is CASSLISITDTQYF. DNA of the CDR3: TGTGCCAGCAGCTTGATTTCAATCACAGATACGCAGTATTTT.

This chain connects TRBV5-4 to TRBJ2-2, with D possibly TRBD1 on 6 matching bases. Trimming took 4 bases from V and 4 from J, leaving 17 bases between them. The CDR3 has 16 residues. The germline V gene encodes CDR1 SGHNT and CDR2 YYREEE (reference sequence). CDR3 bases: TGTGCCAGCAGCAACCACAGGGTTCAGAGCACCGGGGAGCTGTTTTTT. Amino acid sequence: CASSNHRVQSTGELFF.

Note on this clone: A junction boundary mismatches the germline segment, possibly from a read error. The chain is built from TRBV7-7 and TRBJ2-7; no firm D call. The CDR3 loop spans 13 amino acids. CDR1 SSHAT and CDR2 FNYEAQ come from the germline V gene (reference sequence). The CDR3 reads CASSPSRSYEQYF. Written as DNA, the CDR3 is TGTGCTAGCAGCCCCAGCCGCTCCTACGAGCAGTACTTC. The full variable domain, in which reference TRBV7-7 and TRBJ2-7 provide the parts outside the CDR3, is GAGVSQSPRYKVTKRGQDVTLRCDPISSHATLYWYQQALGQGPEFLTYFNYEAQPDKSGLPSDRFSAERPEGSISTLTIQRTEQRDSAMYRCASSPSRSYEQYFGPGTRLTVT.

The J gene is TRBJ1-5, the V gene TRBV18; D not certain. V was trimmed by 4 bases and J by 2 bases, leaving 3 bases between them. The length of the CDR3 is 12 residues. The germline V gene encodes CDR1 KGHSH and CDR2 LQKENI. CDR3 coding DNA: TGTGCCAGCTCACAGGGCAATCAGCCCCAGCATTTT. Translation: CASSQGNQPQHF.

V and J are TRBV27 and TRBJ2-7; TRBD2 agrees at 12 bases. V was pared by 6 bases and J by 4 bases, with 4 bases of the junction left unmatched. CDR3 length: 14 residues. The V gene's germline CDR1 is MNHEY and CDR2 SMNVEV (reference sequence). CDR3 nucleotides: TGTGCCAGCAGGCCGACTAGCGGGAGTTACGAGCAGTACTTC. Protein sequence: CASRPTSGSYEQYF.

V and J are TRBV5-4 and TRBJ2-2, with 10 bases lining up with TRBD1. J lost 7 bases, V lost 1 base, and 4 bases had no gene match. There are 15 residues in the CDR3. The germline V gene encodes CDR1 SGHNT and CDR2 YYREEE (reference sequence). The DNA for the CDR3 is TGTGCCAGCAGCTTGCGACAGGGGGCCGGCGGGGAGCTGTTTTTT. It codes for CASSLRQGAGGELFF.

The J gene is TRBJ1-1, the V gene TRBV27, with D unresolved. The V end was cut by 3 bases, the J end by 5 bases, with 10 bases between. CDR1 and CDR2 (germline): MNHEY, SMNVEV (reference sequence). The length of the CDR3 is 13 residues. CDR3 loop: CASSLSRDTEAFF. CDR3 sequence (DNA): TGTGCCAGCAGTTTGTCCCGTGATACTGAAGCTTTCTTT.

The chain couples TRBV9 to TRBJ1-1; D remains unclear. The CDR3 is 14 residues long. Germline V lookup: CDR1 SGDLS, CDR2 YYNGEE. V gave up 4 bases and J gave up 1 base, with 11 bases separating them. CDR3 DNA: TGTGCCAGCAGCTCCCGTGGGAGGAACACTGAAGCTTTCTTT. This translates into CASSSRGRNTEAFF.

The rearrangement joins TRBV29-1 to TRBJ2-1; TRBD2 matches at 7 bases. Germline V gene data show CDR1 as SQVTM and CDR2 as ANQGSEA. V lost 4 bases, J lost 7 bases, and 4 bases stayed unmatched. The CDR3 has 12 amino acids. This CDR3 reads CSVAWGGNEQFF. For the CDR3, the DNA is TGCAGCGTTGCCTGGGGGGGGAATGAGCAGTTCTTC.

This clone was seen once. This chain uses TRBV9 with TRBJ2-5, with TRBD2 identical over 9 bases. This CDR3 has 15 amino acids. With 2 bases clipped from V and 4 bases from J, the junction kept 6 bases outside the gene matches. CDR1 and CDR2 from the germline V gene are SGDLS and YYNGEE. The CDR3 region has the DNA TGTGCCAGCAGCGTGGATAGCGGGAGCGCAGAGACCCAGTACTTC. The encoded protein is CASSVDSGSAETQYF.

Only one count was recorded for this clone. The J gene is TRBJ2-7, the V gene TRBV5-6; 14 nucleotides match TRBD2. V trimming: 4 bases; J trimming: 0 bases; junction bases outside the gene matches: 3. The CDR3 is made up of 16 amino acids. Germline values: CDR1 SGHDT, CDR2 YYEEEE. The CDR3 sequence: CASSLGTSGSSYEQYF. DNA of the CDR3: TGTGCCAGCAGCCTGGGGACTAGCGGGAGCTCCTACGAGCAGTACTTC.